A selection of T cell receptor beta chains follows, all from one sample in a study of graft-versus-host responses after intestinal transplantation. Sequenced by immunoSEQ multiplex PCR; TCRdb stores in-frame clones only, minus some. The data contain about 9,900 clones, approximately 94% of them singletons. The material was PBMCs, obtained 8 days after intestinal transplant. The receptors shown here come from a human patient who received an intestinal transplant, so some T cells may come from the graft donor. The CDR3 runs from the conserved cysteine through the conserved F or W. A D gene is named only where the DNA matches it firmly. Clone size is not always given. Where it is, it says once, few, many or a class for expanded clones.

j_call,v_call,cdr3_length,clone_size,d_call,cdr3_nt,cdr3_aa
TRBJ1-6,TRBV13,15,.,TRBD1,TGTGCCAGCAGCCCCAGGACAGGGGCTCTTACTCCCCTCCACTTT,CASSPRTGALTPLHF
TRBJ2-3,TRBV7-8,14,.,.,TGTGCCAGCAGCTTACTCGGGGGCACAGATACGCAGTATTTT,CASSLLGGTDTQYF
TRBJ2-1,TRBV6-6,14,.,TRBD2,TGTGCCAGCACACTAGCGGTTGCCTACAATGAGCAGTTCTTC,CASTLAVAYNEQFF
TRBJ2-3,TRBV9,15,.,TRBD2,TGTGCCAGCAGCGTTTCGGGACTAGCTACAGATACGCAGTATTTT,CASSVSGLATDTQYF
TRBJ2-1,TRBV5-1,17,.,TRBD2,TGCGCCAGCAGCTGGGGGCTAGCGGGGGAATACTACAATGAGCAGTTCTTC,CASSWGLAGEYYNEQFF
TRBJ1-1,TRBV21-1,14,.,.,TGTGCCAGCAGCCTGGACAGGGGTCCCACTGAAGCTTTCTTT,CASSLDRGPTEAFF
TRBJ2-5,TRBV2,15,.,.,TGTGCCAGCAGTGAAGCGCTTGGCTCAGAAGAGACCCAGTACTTC,CASSEALGSEETQYF
TRBJ2-1,TRBV28,14,.,.,TGTGCCAGCAGAGGGGCAGGTGAGGGTCATGAGCAGTTCTTC,CASRGAGEGHEQFF
TRBJ2-2,TRBV4-1,15,once,.,TGCGCCAGCAGCCAGGCTAGGGGTTGGACCGGGGAGCTGTTTTTT,CASSQARGWTGELFF
TRBJ2-1,TRBV10-3,12,.,.,TGTGCCATCAGTGAGGCGGACAATGAGCAGTTCTTC,CAISEADNEQFF
TRBJ2-1,TRBV11-3,16,.,TRBD2,TGTGCCAGCAGCTTAGGACTAGCGGGACCGCTCAATGAGCAGTTCTTC,CASSLGLAGPLNEQFF
TRBJ2-1,TRBV11-2,15,.,TRBD2,TGTGCCAGCAGGTCCCTAGCGGGGGTCTACAATGAGCAGTTCTTC,CASRSLAGVYNEQFF
TRBJ2-3,TRBV5-6,13,.,.,TGTGCCAGCAGCTTGGTAACGGGAGATACGCAGTATTTT,CASSLVTGDTQYF
TRBJ2-1,TRBV10-2,10,.,.,TGCGCCAGCAGCCACAATGAGCAGTTCTTC,CASSHNEQFF
TRBJ1-1,TRBV7-2,13,.,.,TGTGCCAGCAGCTTAGTCCCTACAGGGGAAGCTTTCTTT,CASSLVPTGEAFF
TRBJ2-1,TRBV5-8,18,once,TRBD1,TGTGCCAGCAGCTTCGGGACAGGACAAAAGTTCACCTACAATGAGCAGTTCTTC,CASSFGTGQKFTYNEQFF
TRBJ1-6,TRBV5-8,14,.,.,TGTGCCAGCAGCTTGTTGGGGGGGAATTCACCCCTCCACTTT,CASSLLGGNSPLHF
TRBJ2-5,TRBV11-3,15,.,TRBD2,TGTGCCAGCAGCCTAGGTAGCGGGGGGGGAGAGACCCAGTACTTC,CASSLGSGGGETQYF
TRBJ2-1,TRBV7-3,16,.,.,TGTGCCAGCAGCTACCTTACTTATAGCTCCTACAATGAGCAGTTCTTC,CASSYLTYSSYNEQFF
TRBJ2-7,TRBV7-9,13,.,.,TGTGCCAGCAGCTTAATACAGGGCTACGAGCAGTACTTC,CASSLIQGYEQYF